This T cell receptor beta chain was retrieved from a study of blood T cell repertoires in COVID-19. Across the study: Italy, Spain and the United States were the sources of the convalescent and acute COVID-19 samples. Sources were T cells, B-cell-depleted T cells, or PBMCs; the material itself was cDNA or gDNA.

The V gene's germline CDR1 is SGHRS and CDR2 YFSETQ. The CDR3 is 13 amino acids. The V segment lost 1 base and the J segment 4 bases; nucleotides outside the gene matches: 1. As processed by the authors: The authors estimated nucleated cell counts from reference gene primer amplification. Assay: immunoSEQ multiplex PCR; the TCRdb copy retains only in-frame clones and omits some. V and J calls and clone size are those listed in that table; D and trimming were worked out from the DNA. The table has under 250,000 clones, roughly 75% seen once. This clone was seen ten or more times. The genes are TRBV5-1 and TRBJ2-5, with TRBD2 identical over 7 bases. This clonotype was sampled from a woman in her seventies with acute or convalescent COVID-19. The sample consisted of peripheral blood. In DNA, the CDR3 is TGCGCCAGCAGCTTGTGGGGGGGAGAGACCCAGTACTTC. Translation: CASSLWGGETQYF.